Below are 2 T cell receptor beta chains sequenced from a single sample in a study of Ad26.COV2.S vaccination and SARS-CoV-2 variants. Produced via immunoSEQ multiplex PCR; TCRdb's table is partial and in-frame only. The table has 87,000 or so clones, less than 85% seen once. This sample comprised peripheral blood, obtained after recovery from COVID-19. All receptors derive from a human donor who had recovered from COVID-19.

The gene calls are TRBV4-3 and TRBJ2-3; D unclear. This CDR3 spans 14 amino acids. CDR1 is LGHNA and CDR2 is YSLEER in the germline V gene. Trimming left V 5 bases short and J 1 base short, with 10 bases between. The CDR3 is CASSVGLGTDTQYF. CDR3 in DNA: TGCGCCAGCAGCGTAGGCCTCGGCACAGATACGCAGTATTTT.

The CDR3 loop is CASSRTDFRDEQYF. Here the CDR3 DNA reads TGTGCCAGCAGCCGCACAGATTTTCGGGACGAGCAGTACTTC. The chain joins TRBV13 to TRBJ2-7; D gene uncertain. CDR1 and CDR2 (germline): PRHDT, FYEKMQ (reference sequence). Trimming shortened V by 5 bases and J by 5 bases, and 16 bases separated the two germline ends. The CDR3 is 14 amino acids.